This T cell receptor (beta chain) emerged from a study of blood T cell repertoires in COVID-19. Study-wide context: Whether acute or convalescent, the COVID-19 samples came from the United States, Italy and Spain. PBMCs, B-cell-depleted T cells, or T cells were the source of the cDNA or gDNA that made up the material.

This CDR3 is built from 13 residues. Germline values: CDR1 SNHLY, CDR2 FYNNEI. V was pared by 5 bases and J by 4 bases, with 12 bases between. The authors' processing: Nucleated cell counts were estimated from reference gene primer amplification. Assay used: immunoSEQ multiplex PCR; TCRdb lists only in-frame clones, some missing. The DNA gave D and trimming, while V, J and clone size come from that table. Here the sample spans approximately 220,000 clones, approximately 82% being singletons. Sequences were obtained from peripheral blood. The clonotype was recovered from a woman between 45 and 65 years old with acute or convalescent COVID-19. The chain is built from TRBV2 and TRBJ2-7; D is possibly TRBD1 (5 bases). CDR3 sequence reads: CASSTDSEYEQYF. CDR3 in DNA: TGTGCCAGCAGTACTGACAGCGAGTACGAGCAGTACTTC.